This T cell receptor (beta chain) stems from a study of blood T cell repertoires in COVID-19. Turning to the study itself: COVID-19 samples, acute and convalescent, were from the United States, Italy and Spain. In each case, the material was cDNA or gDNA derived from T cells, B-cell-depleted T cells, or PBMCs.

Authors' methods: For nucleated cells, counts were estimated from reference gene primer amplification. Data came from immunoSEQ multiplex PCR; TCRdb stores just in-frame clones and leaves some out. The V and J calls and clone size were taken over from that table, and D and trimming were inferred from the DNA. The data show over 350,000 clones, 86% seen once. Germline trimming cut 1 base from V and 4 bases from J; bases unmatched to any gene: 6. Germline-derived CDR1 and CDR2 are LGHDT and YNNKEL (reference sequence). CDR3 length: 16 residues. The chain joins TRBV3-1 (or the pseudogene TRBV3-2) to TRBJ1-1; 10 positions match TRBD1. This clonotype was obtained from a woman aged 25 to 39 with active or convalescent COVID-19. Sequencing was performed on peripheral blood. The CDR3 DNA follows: TGTGCCAGCAGCCAAGCCTCCGGGACAGGGGTCACTGAAGCTTTCTTT. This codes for CASSQASGTGVTEAFF.